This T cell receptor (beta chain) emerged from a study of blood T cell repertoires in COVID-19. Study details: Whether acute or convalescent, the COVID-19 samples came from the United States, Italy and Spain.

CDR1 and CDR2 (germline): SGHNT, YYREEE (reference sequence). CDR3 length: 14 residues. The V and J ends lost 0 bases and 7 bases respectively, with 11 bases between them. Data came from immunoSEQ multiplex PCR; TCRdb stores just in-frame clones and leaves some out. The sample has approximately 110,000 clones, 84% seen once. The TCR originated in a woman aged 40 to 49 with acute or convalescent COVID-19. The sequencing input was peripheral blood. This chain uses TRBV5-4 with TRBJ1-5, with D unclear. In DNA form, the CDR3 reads TGTGCCAGCAGCTTGGGAGGGTGGGAGCAGCCCCAGCATTTT. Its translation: CASSLGGWEQPQHF.